The 26 T cell receptor beta chains listed next were all sequenced from one sample in a study of regulatory T cells in long-lasting Graves disease. Through Arm-PCR of CDR3 regions and iRepertoire HTBI primers, TCR beta libraries were built. TCRdb itself ran the multiplex PCR reads through MiXCR, one entry per CDR3 protein. In the table there are roughly 470,000 distinct CDR3 sequences, more than 20% of which are singletons. The time point was: persistent/refractory GD, antithyroid drugs over 5 years with positive TRAb. There was RNA extracted from PBMCs, and the TCR library was made from it. The sample consisted of peripheral blood mononuclear cells (PBMCs), taken when the disease was refractory, from a patient treated with antithyroid drugs. The receptors originated from a female donor with Graves disease.

The chain combines TRBV7-2 with TRBJ2-2, with D perhaps TRBD2 (6 bases). The CDR3 consists of 18 residues. The V end lost 3 bases, the J end lost 0 bases, and 17 bases lay between the germline ends. Germline CDR1 is SGHTA and CDR2 is FQGNSA. The CDR3 region is CASSFRTTKLSNTGELFF. The CDR3 nucleotides read TGTGCCAGCAGCTTTCGGACTACCAAACTATCGAACACCGGGGAGCTGTTTTTT.

The table lists this clonotype with a few counts. The V and J genes are TRBV5-1 and TRBJ2-3; the D is unclear. V was cut by 4 bases and J by 3 bases, with 9 bases left in between. From germline, CDR1 is SGHRS and CDR2 YFSETQ. The CDR3 extends over 13 amino acids. CDR3 protein: CASSGYRTDTQYF. In DNA, the CDR3 is TGCGCCAGCAGCGGTTACAGAACAGATACGCAGTATTTT.

The chain carries TRBV11-2 and TRBJ1-3, with D unclear. CDR1 is SGHAT and CDR2 is FQNNGV in the germline V gene. Between the trimmed V and J ends, which lost 2 bases and 0 bases, there was a span of 8 bases. The CDR3 length is 15 residues. CDR3 DNA: TGTGCCAGCAGCTTACTGGTCGCCTCTGGAAACACCATATATTTT. Translation gives CASSLLVASGNTIYF.

This clonotype was detected a few times. The chain combines TRBV3-1 with TRBJ1-6; no clear D gene. CDR3 length equals 14 residues. In germline, CDR1 is LGHDT, CDR2 YNNKEL (reference sequence). Deletions cut 3 bases from V and 7 bases from J, with 10 bases between. CDR3 DNA sequence: TGTGCCAGCAGCCACCCCGGAACAAATTCACCCCTCCACTTT. Translating gives CASSHPGTNSPLHF.

V gene TRBV30 combines with J gene TRBJ2-7; maybe TRBD2 (7 bases). V lost 7 bases to trimming and J lost 0 bases, with 13 bases between them. The V gene's germline CDR1 is GTSNPN and CDR2 SVGIG (reference sequence). This CDR3 has 13 amino acids. The CDR3 DNA reads TGTGCCTCGGGGGGCTCCCTCTCCTACGAGCAGTACTTC. This translates into CASGGSLSYEQYF.

This clonotype was detected many times. The DNA of the CDR3 is TGTGCCATCAGGAGGACAGGGACCTCTCGAGGCTACACCTTC. It yields the protein CAIRRTGTSRGYTF. The chain has TRBV10-3 and TRBJ1-2; 8 nucleotides match TRBD1. The CDR3 is 14 amino acids. The germline V gene encodes CDR1 ENHRY and CDR2 SYGVKD. Trimming removed 6 bases from V and 8 bases from J; junction bases left unmatched: 11.

This clonotype occurred many times. The V gene is TRBV29-1, the J gene TRBJ1-1; D is undetermined. CDR1 is SQVTM and CDR2 is ANQGSEA in the germline V gene. V gave up 6 bases and J gave up 5 bases, with 19 bases separating them. The CDR3 sequence is 14 residues long. The CDR3 spells CSVDGSGKGTEAFF. CDR3 DNA: TGCAGCGTCGACGGATCGGGAAAAGGAACTGAAGCTTTCTTT. Drawing the rest from reference TRBV29-1 and TRBJ1-1, the complete variable domain is SAVISQKPSRDICQRGTSLTIQCQVDSQVTMMFWYRQQPGQSLTLIATANQGSEATYESGFVIDKFPISRPNLTFSTLTVSNMSPEDSSIYLCSVDGSGKGTEAFFGQGTRLTVV.

The rearrangement uses TRBV24-1 and TRBJ2-1; 9 bases are shared with TRBD2. From germline, CDR1 is KGHDR and CDR2 SFDVKD. The CDR3 loop spans 16 amino acids. J was trimmed by 7 bases and V by 1 base; bases with no gene match: 7. In DNA, the CDR3 is TGTGCCACCAGTGATTTACAGGGCGCGGGGGGGAATGAGCAGTTCTTC. This sequence encodes CATSDLQGAGGNEQFF.

The chain recombines TRBV6-1 with TRBJ1-6, with D uncertain. Looked up from germline, CDR1 is MNHNS and CDR2 is SASEGT. Trimming took 0 bases from V and 7 from J, leaving 13 bases between them. The CDR3 runs 16 residues. The CDR3 sequence is CASSEADKAINSPLHF. The CDR3 DNA is TGTGCCAGCAGTGAAGCCGATAAGGCCATAAATTCACCCCTCCACTTT.

Ten or more counts support this clonotype. J is TRBJ2-7 and V is TRBV29-1, with TRBD1 as a possible D gene (6 bases). CDR1 SQVTM and CDR2 ANQGSEA come from the germline V gene. CDR3 size: 12 residues. V was clipped by 7 bases and J by 2 bases, with 12 bases between them. The CDR3 bases are TGCAGCGGTATCAGGGGCCCCTACGAGCAGTACTTC. Protein: CSGIRGPYEQYF.

The J gene is TRBJ2-3, the V gene TRBV14, with unresolved D. Deletions cut 1 base from V and 4 bases from J, with 12 bases between. Germline values: CDR1 SGHDN, CDR2 FVKESK. The CDR3 runs 15 residues. The CDR3 DNA sequence: TGTGCCAGCAGCCAAGGAATTATTTGGTCAGATACGCAGTATTTT. Encoded protein: CASSQGIIWSDTQYF.

This clonotype was recorded many times. The chain couples TRBV2 to TRBJ2-7; 7 bases fit TRBD2. Looked up from germline, CDR1 is SNHLY and CDR2 is FYNNEI. This CDR3 is 13 amino acids long. V was clipped by 7 bases and J by 3 bases; unmatched bases: 6. CDR3 loop: CASNGDYFYEQYF. In DNA, the CDR3 is TGTGCCAGCAATGGGGACTACTTCTACGAGCAGTACTTC.

The chain carries TRBV30 and TRBJ1-3; TRBD1 might be the D (5 bases). This CDR3 is 14 amino acids long. CDR1 GTSNPN and CDR2 SVGIG come from the germline V gene (reference sequence). Trimming stripped 5 bases from V and 7 bases from J, with 18 bases between. The CDR3 sequence is CAWAVWGSPNTIYF. The CDR3 nucleotides are TGTGCCTGGGCCGTCTGGGGGAGTCCCAACACCATATATTTT.

The sample holds many counts of this clonotype. The chain employs TRBV12-3 or TRBV12-4 and TRBJ2-5; unclear D gene. V shed 6 bases and J shed 0 bases, with 11 bases lying between them. This CDR3 has 14 amino acids. CDR3 sequence reads: CASSAPSDQETQYF. The DNA of the CDR3 is TGTGCCAGCAGCGCCCCCAGCGACCAAGAGACCCAGTACTTC.

The DNA for the CDR3 is TGCGCCAGCAGCCAGGCAAGGGGGGGCTCAGGATTGGATAACGAGCAGTACTTC. Translation: CASSQARGGSGLDNEQYF. The chain uses TRBV4-3 and TRBJ2-7, with a tentative D call TRBD2 (7 bases). V lost 3 bases and J lost 5, with 26 bases in between. The germline CDR1 and CDR2 sequences are LGHNA and YSLEER. The CDR3 contains 18 residues.

At least ten counts were recorded for this clonotype. This chain connects TRBV10-3 to TRBJ2-7; 7 bases are a match to TRBD1. The CDR3 length is 14 residues. J lost 2 bases, V lost 7 bases, and 8 bases had no gene match. Germline V CDR1 and CDR2: ENHRY, SYGVKD. The CDR3 region has the DNA TGTGCCATCAACCAGGGGGACACCACCTACGAGCAGTACTTC. It translates to CAINQGDTTYEQYF.

This chain links TRBV25-1 with TRBJ1-1; a weak D match, TRBD1 (5 bases). CDR1 and CDR2 (germline): MGHDK, SYGVNS. This CDR3 contains 13 residues. V was cut by 8 bases and J by 3 bases, with 13 bases left in between. Here the CDR3 reads CASGGGRYTEAFF. The CDR3 DNA follows: TGTGCCAGCGGGGGAGGCCGGTACACTGAAGCTTTCTTT.

The chain's CDR3 is CASSFSPYQPQHF. The CDR3 DNA reads TGTGCCAGCAGTTTCAGTCCGTATCAGCCCCAGCATTTT. V usage is TRBV12-3 or TRBV12-4 and J usage is TRBJ1-5; D gene ambiguous. CDR3 length: 13 residues. Trimming took 3 bases from V and 5 from J, leaving 8 bases between them.

The rearrangement links TRBV6-1 to TRBJ1-3; D perhaps matches TRBD1 (6 bases). Germline V gene lookup returns CDR1 MNHNS and CDR2 SASEGT. V was cut by 6 bases and J by 3 bases, with 18 bases left in between. The CDR3 sequence is 16 residues long. The CDR3 reads CASSPIRSGVGNTIYF. For the CDR3, the DNA is TGTGCCAGCAGCCCCATTCGTTCAGGGGTTGGAAACACCATATATTTT.

A remark on this clonotype: A far larger clone is off by one base, so a read error is likely. The CDR3 region is CASSLEGYGYAF. The CDR3, as DNA: TGTGCCAGCAGCTTAGAGGGGTATGGCTACGCCTTC. The chain combines TRBV7-2 with TRBJ1-2; D might be TRBD1 (5 bases). The CDR3 covers 12 residues. Germline V gives CDR1 SGHTA, CDR2 FQGNSA.

A few counts support this clonotype. Because it lacks the conserved phenylalanine or tryptophan at the end, this CDR3 is likely a read error. This chain connects TRBV2 to TRBJ2-2; possible D gene TRBD2, 7 bases. This CDR3 spans 15 amino acids. V lost 7 bases, J lost 6 bases, and 18 bases lay in between. Germline assignment: CDR1 SNHLY and CDR2 FYNNEI. CDR3 nucleotides: TGTGCCAGCACCCTGGGGGCGGGAGTCTCCGGGGAGCTGTTTCTT. It specifies CASTLGAGVSGELFL.

This chain joins TRBV7-9 and TRBJ2-1, with D perhaps matching TRBD1 (5 bases). The germline gives CDR1 SEHNR, CDR2 FQNEAQ (reference sequence). This CDR3 has 14 residues. The V end lost 5 bases, the J end lost 7 bases, and 15 bases lay between the germline ends. The CDR3 DNA follows: TGTGCCAGCAGCCCTCTGGCAGGGATGAATGAGCAGTTCTTC. Protein sequence: CASSPLAGMNEQFF.

This clonotype was detected a few times. The rearrangement joins TRBV29-1 to TRBJ2-1, with 7 bases aligning to TRBD2. The CDR3 sequence is 13 residues long. The germline V gene encodes CDR1 SQVTM and CDR2 ANQGSEA. The V and J ends lost 6 bases and 10 bases, in that order; junction bases with no gene match: 12. CDR3 sequence (DNA): TGCAGCGTCAGGTGGGCGGGAGAAGGCGAGCAGTTCTTC. Protein sequence: CSVRWAGEGEQFF.

V gene TRBV6-5 combines with J gene TRBJ1-2; 8 bases are a match to TRBD1. Germline trimming cut 0 bases from V and 2 bases from J; bases unmatched to any gene: 5. CDR3 size: 16 residues. The V gene's germline CDR1 is MNHEY and CDR2 SVGAGI. The CDR3 region is CASSYSIGQGNYGYTF. The CDR3 DNA reads TGTGCCAGCAGTTACTCAATCGGACAGGGAAACTATGGCTACACCTTC.

The chain is built from TRBV19 and TRBJ2-7; D is possibly TRBD2 (6 bases). The CDR3 contains 14 residues. CDR1 is LNHDA, CDR2 SQIVND, per germline (reference sequence). Trimming stripped 9 bases from V and 6 bases from J, with 21 bases between. The CDR3 region is CASSPGTDLFEQYF. The CDR3 DNA sequence: TGTGCCAGCTCCCCCGGGACTGACTTGTTCGAGCAGTACTTC.

The chain employs TRBV7-6 and TRBJ1-4; D gene unclear. This CDR3 has 17 residues. Germline lookup yields CDR1 SGHVS and CDR2 FNYEAQ. V lost 4 bases, J lost 2 bases, and 17 bases lay in between. For the CDR3, the DNA is TGTGCCAGCAGCTCTCGACTTCCGGGCCCGACTAATGAAAAACTGTTTTTT. This gives the protein CASSSRLPGPTNEKLFF.